Each of the 7 T cell receptor beta chains below was sequenced from the same sample in a study of early T cells in non-severe SARS-CoV-2 infection. TCRdb re-called the 5' RACE reads through MiXCR, storing one row per CDR3 protein. Of more than 15,000 distinct CDR3 sequences listed, over 5.5% are singletons. The starting material was whole blood, obtained at baseline. These receptors were obtained from an adult who was a healthcare worker with PCR-confirmed SARS-CoV-2 infection or an uninfected control (not recorded which).

Only a few counts were recorded for this clonotype. The V and J genes are TRBV5-5 and TRBJ1-1, with 11 positions matching TRBD1. The ends lost 7 bases at V and 4 bases at J; junction bases unmatched: 12. Germline CDR1 SGHKS, CDR2 YYEKEE (reference sequence). This CDR3 has 16 amino acids. In DNA, the CDR3 is TGTGCCAGCGGCCCTAGGACAGGGGGCGCGAGCACTGAAGCTTTCTTT. Residues: CASGPRTGGASTEAFF.

This clonotype was seen many times. The chain employs TRBV7-8 and TRBJ2-1; the D gene is possibly TRBD1 (6 bases). CDR1 and CDR2 from the germline V gene are SGHVS and FQNEAQ. Trimming took off 4 bases at V and 0 bases at J, with 13 bases between the two ends. This CDR3 has 16 residues. In nucleotides, the CDR3 is TGTGCCAGCAGCTCAGGGGACATGGCCTCCTACAATGAGCAGTTCTTC. Translation gives CASSSGDMASYNEQFF. Full variable domain (remainder filled in from reference TRBV7-8 and TRBJ2-1): GAGVSQSPRYKVAKRGQDVALRCDPISGHVSLFWYQQALGQGPEFLTYFQNEAQLDKSGLPSDRFFAERPEGSVSTLKIQRTQQEDSAVYLCASSSGDMASYNEQFFGPGTRLTVL.

This clonotype is medium-sized (0.01 to 0.1%) in the sample. The V gene is TRBV28, the J gene TRBJ1-5; 7 positions agree with TRBD1. From germline, CDR1 is MDHEN and CDR2 SYDVKM. Trimming at V came to 7 bases and at J to 7 bases, leaving 13 bases not matched to a gene. This CDR3 comprises 15 residues. The CDR3: CASISQGGARQPQHF. DNA for the CDR3: TGTGCCAGCATCTCCCAGGGGGGAGCTAGGCAGCCCCAGCATTTT.

At least ten counts were recorded for this clonotype. V gene TRBV7-9 combines with J gene TRBJ1-2, with a possible D match to TRBD1 (6 bases). The V gene's germline CDR1 is SEHNR and CDR2 FQNEAQ (reference sequence). Trimming removed 5 bases at V and 4 bases at J, with 11 bases between. CDR3 size: 13 residues. CDR3 sequence reads: CASSPLRGYGYTF. In DNA, the CDR3 is TGTGCCAGCAGCCCCCTCAGGGGCTATGGCTACACCTTC.

Ten or more counts support this clonotype. The gene calls are TRBV12-3 or TRBV12-4 and TRBJ2-7, with 8 bases that match TRBD1. With V trimmed by 3 bases and J by 2 bases, 6 bases remained unmatched. This CDR3 region has 15 residues. CDR3 protein: CASSFDRGTAYEQYF. The CDR3 DNA reads TGTGCCAGCAGTTTTGACAGGGGAACGGCCTACGAGCAGTACTTC.

This clonotype was picked up many times. The V call is TRBV6-2 or TRBV6-3, the J call TRBJ1-2; D is perhaps TRBD1 (6 bases). Per the germline V gene, CDR1 is MNHEY and CDR2 is SVGEGT. The ends were cut back, 7 bases at V and 4 bases at J, with 16 bases in the middle. CDR3 size: 14 residues. CDR3 coding DNA: TGTGCCAGCACCGCCAGCGGACAGTTCTATGGCTACACCTTC. Its protein product is CASTASGQFYGYTF.

This clonotype was recorded many times. This sequence joins TRBV4-2 and TRBJ2-7, with no clear D. Trimming removed 0 bases from V and 3 bases from J, with 12 bases in between. Per the germline V gene, CDR1 is LGHNA and CDR2 is YNFKEQ. This CDR3 is built from 15 residues. The CDR3 nucleotides read TGTGCCAGCAGCCAAGATACATCCCCAGACTACGAGCAGTACTTC. This gives the protein CASSQDTSPDYEQYF.